The T cell receptor (beta chain) described here comes from a study of monozygotic twins with inflammatory bowel disease. Findings and limits, study-wide: Fewer shared clonotypes with others were found in IBD patients than in healthy twins, especially with disease activity.

From germline, CDR1 is LGHDT and CDR2 YNNKEL (reference sequence). This CDR3 is built from 16 residues. TCRdb processed the 5' RACE reads again and assigns one entry to each CDR3 protein, with no DNA. Its listing shows approximately 420,000 distinct CDR3 sequences. In regard to this clonotype: Its specificity is not known.

The sequence derives from a human donor with ulcerative colitis or Crohn's disease, or a healthy co-twin of an affected twin (not recorded which). Sequencing was done on a sample of blood. The V call is TRBV3-1, the J call TRBJ1-1. The CDR3 reads CASSQDVSRKNTEAFF.